The clone carrying this T cell receptor beta chain appeared a few times. Germline V gene data show CDR1 as WSHSY and CDR2 as SAAADI. CDR3 length: 14 residues. V was trimmed by 7 bases and J by 5 bases, leaving 17 bases between them. This sample was included in a study of blood T cell repertoires in COVID-19. Study as a whole: Whether acute or convalescent, the COVID-19 samples came from the United States, Italy and Spain. PBMCs, B-cell-depleted T cells, or T cells were the source of the cDNA or gDNA that made up the material.

Methods used by the authors: Reference gene primer amplification gave estimated nucleated cell counts. Some clones are missing from TCRdb's copy, which holds only in-frame ones; the method was immunoSEQ multiplex PCR. Clonal size and the V and J genes are those of that table, whereas D and trimming came from the DNA. There are about 60,000 clones in the sample; around 76% occur only once, and 50% lies in the top ten. The sequencing sample was made of peripheral blood. This receptor was obtained from a woman of 80 years or more with acute or convalescent COVID-19. This rearrangement joins TRBV10-2 to TRBJ1-2; a weak D match, TRBD1 (5 bases). CDR3 in amino acids: CASTLAGTDYGYTF. Written as DNA, the CDR3 is TGCGCCAGCACCCTAGCCGGGACTGATTATGGCTACACCTTC.